The rows below give T cell receptor beta chains drawn from one sample of a study of CD8+ T cells in alopecia areata. Data came from immunoSEQ multiplex PCR; TCRdb stores just in-frame clones and leaves some out. Among more than 150,000 clones, approximately 49% were seen once, and the ten largest hold about 9.5%. The sample in question was CD8+ T cells sorted from blood, obtained at approximately week 51, from a patient treated with tofacitinib. Receptor source: a human donor with alopecia areata. CDR3s include the opening cysteine and the closing phenylalanine or tryptophan. For some rows the clone size is stated as once, few or many, or as a class when expanded; others skip it.

CDR3 length,clone size,J gene,V gene,CDR3 protein
15,NA,TRBJ2-1,TRBV6-4,CASSDGAGGYNEQFF
15,NA,TRBJ2-5,TRBV18,CASSPGPVYQETQYF
12,few,TRBJ2-7,TRBV2,CASSEGSYEQYF
14,NA,TRBJ2-7,TRBV7-8,CASRRAGFNYEQYF
14,NA,TRBJ1-1,TRBV6-6,CATHRTGLNTEAFF
11,NA,TRBJ1-1,TRBV30,CASEVGTEAFF
15,NA,TRBJ1-1,TRBV27,CASSFLGQQNTEAFF
15,few,TRBJ1-6,TRBV25-1,CASRGSDRISSPLHF
14,few,TRBJ2-7,TRBV10-3,CAISESTQAYEQYF
13,few,TRBJ2-1,TRBV9,CASSVVDDNEQFF
14,once,TRBJ1-1,TRBV13,CASSLGGLNTEAFF
9,NA,TRBJ1-1,TRBV10-3,CAISIEAFF
15,NA,TRBJ2-7,TRBV30,CAWSVGRGPYYEQYF
16,few,TRBJ2-4,TRBV4-1,CASSQDMGQGRDIQYF
15,NA,TRBJ1-2,TRBV5-6,CASSLPTAANYGYTF
15,NA,TRBJ1-5,TRBV27,CASSLSATLNQPQHF
14,NA,TRBJ2-7,TRBV2,CASSSWTGNHEQYF
15,NA,TRBJ2-1,TRBV27,CASSFWRGGRREQFF
16,NA,TRBJ2-5,TRBV5-1,CASSLDTGGGRETQYF
13,NA,TRBJ1-2,TRBV29-1,CSYLDGNNYGYTF
16,few,TRBJ2-3,TRBV4-1,CASSLRPAGATDTQYF
11,NA,TRBJ2-7,TRBV30,CAWTTAYEQYF
13,NA,TRBJ1-1,TRBV29-1,CSVKTGMNTEAFF
15,once,TRBJ1-1,TRBV5-1,CASSLFGTGESEAFF
14,NA,TRBJ2-1,TRBV11-2,CASSPSGGLNEQFF
13,NA,TRBJ1-2,TRBV6-5,CASRQQFFYGYTF
16,few,TRBJ2-7,TRBV5-1,CASSLWLAGATYEQYF
16,once,TRBJ2-6,TRBV5-6,CASSPSPGGGANVLTF
13,NA,TRBJ2-5,TRBV29-1,CSVQRGSQETQYF
13,NA,TRBJ2-1,TRBV7-6,CASSLVRGNEQFF
14,NA,TRBJ1-4,TRBV7-9,CASSFGLSPEKLFF
15,NA,TRBJ2-2,TRBV4-1,CASSPLGETAGELFF
14,NA,TRBJ1-1,TRBV13,CASSLEGAYTEAFF
16,NA,TRBJ1-2,TRBV7-8,CASSLPEGGDPRGYTF
14,NA,TRBJ1-2,TRBV2,CASSDRRQNYGYTF
11,few,TRBJ2-1,TRBV29-1,CSVKGRNEQFF
15,NA,TRBJ1-1,TRBV6-5,CASSYLRVGNTEAFF
15,NA,TRBJ2-7,TRBV6-5,CASSYSGDSSYEQYF
14,NA,TRBJ1-1,TRBV2,CASSSPQGDTEAFF
15,NA,TRBJ2-1,TRBV2,CASSKEAGADNEQFF
14,NA,TRBJ2-2,TRBV7-9,CASSPGTNTGELFF
14,NA,TRBJ2-3,TRBV9,CASSVAGATDTQYF
12,NA,TRBJ2-7,TRBV15,CATRDRGREQYF
12,NA,TRBJ2-7,TRBV5-4,CASGWDRGVQYF
12,NA,TRBJ2-7,TRBV2,CASGPVSYEQYF
13,many,TRBJ2-3,TRBV2,CASSTGPTDTQYF
15,NA,TRBJ2-7,TRBV27,CASSTSGTESIEQYF
15,NA,TRBJ1-2,TRBV30,CAWRKPKTGGYGYTF
14,few,TRBJ2-3,TRBV6-5,CASTWTSGVDTQYF
12,NA,TRBJ2-7,TRBV7-6,CASSLTGDEQYF